These 26 T cell receptor beta chains originate from one sample sequenced in a study of T cells after yellow fever vaccination. A single record per CDR3 protein comes from TCRdb applying MiXCR to the 5' RACE reads. The repertoire includes some 120,000 distinct CDR3 sequences, about 8.8% of them detected once, and around 40% sits in the top ten. Sequencing was performed on CD8+ T cells sorted from PBMCs, taken on the day of the yellow fever booster vaccination. Every receptor here comes from a man younger than 35 who received the YFV17D yellow fever vaccine.

The V and J genes are TRBV5-1 and TRBJ2-7; perhaps D is TRBD1 or TRBD2 (6 bases each). V lost 1 base and J 3 bases, leaving 14 bases between the germline ends. There are 15 residues in the CDR3. In germline, CDR1 is SGHRS, CDR2 YFSETQ. The chain's CDR3 is CASSLSSGAFYEQYF. Here the CDR3 DNA reads TGCGCCAGCAGCTTGTCGTCGGGGGCCTTCTACGAGCAGTACTTC.

The rearrangement links TRBV5-1 to TRBJ1-2; no clear D. The CDR3 totals 16 residues. V was clipped by 0 bases and J by 7 bases, with 19 bases between them. Germline CDR1 reads SGHRS; CDR2 reads YFSETQ. In DNA, the CDR3 is TGCGCCAGCAGCTTGGCCCCGGGGATTCGTTCGATTGGCTACACCTTC. Amino acids: CASSLAPGIRSIGYTF.

This clonotype was picked up a small number of times. The chain has TRBV4-2 and TRBJ2-7; D is undetermined. Germline CDR1 is LGHNA and CDR2 is YNFKEQ. The V gene lost 4 bases and the J gene lost 6 bases, with 13 bases spanning the gap. The CDR3 has 13 amino acids. The CDR3 DNA is TGTGCCAGCAGCCGGATCCAATCATCCGAGCAGTACGTC. Amino acids: CASSRIQSSEQYV.

The table lists this clonotype with a few counts. The rearrangement uses TRBV4-3 and TRBJ2-1; no firm D call. The germline V gene encodes CDR1 LGHNA and CDR2 YSLEER. CDR3 size: 15 residues. V was clipped by 0 bases and J by 4 bases, with 10 bases between them. CDR3 DNA: TGCGCCAGCAGCCAAGACTTGGAAAAGTACAATGAGCAGTTCTTC. Protein product: CASSQDLEKYNEQFF.

The genes are TRBV12-3 or TRBV12-4 and TRBJ2-7; D might be TRBD1 (6 bases). This CDR3 contains 14 residues. V was pared by 1 base and J by 3 bases, with 10 bases between. In DNA, the CDR3 is TGTGCCAGCAGTTTAGAGGGGGTGATCTACGAGCAGTACTTC. It encodes CASSLEGVIYEQYF.

This clonotype was observed a handful of times. V usage is TRBV30 and J usage is TRBJ2-5; tentatively, D is TRBD2 (5 bases). The CDR3 has 9 amino acids. Trimming cost V 8 bases and J 10 bases, with 11 bases left between them. Germline loops: CDR1 GTSNPN, CDR2 SVGIG (reference sequence). The CDR3, as DNA: TGTGCCGCCTTGGGAGTCCAGTACTTC. The encoded protein is CAALGVQYF.

This clonotype turned up a few times. The gene calls are TRBV21-1 and TRBJ1-5. TRBV21-1 is a pseudogene locus. The CDR3 totals 13 residues. For the CDR3, the DNA is TGTGCCAGCAAGCTGGTGGCTGACGCGCCCCAGCATTTT. Amino acids: CASKLVADAPQHF.

The V call is TRBV6-2 or TRBV6-3, the J call TRBJ2-7; D gene unclear. V gave up 4 bases and J gave up 3 bases, with 7 bases separating them. CDR1 and CDR2 (germline): MNHEY, SVGEGT. The CDR3 extends over 12 amino acids. CDR3 residues: CASSLSIYEQYF. For the CDR3, the DNA is TGTGCCAGCAGTTTATCAATCTACGAGCAGTACTTC.

This clonotype was seen only a few times. This chain links TRBV12-3 or TRBV12-4 with TRBJ2-7; 8 bases align to TRBD1. The J segment lost 7 bases and the V segment lost 5 bases, leaving 10 bases of the junction unmatched. This CDR3 comprises 14 residues. CDR3 residues: CASSAGGAVLEQYV. Here the CDR3 DNA reads TGTGCCAGCAGTGCAGGGGGCGCAGTCCTTGAGCAGTACGTC.

This clonotype was seen a handful of times. This chain connects TRBV7-2 to TRBJ2-7; TRBD1 is a possible D gene (5 bases). Trimming pared 1 base from V and 2 bases from J, leaving 9 bases between. The germline CDR1 and CDR2 sequences are SGHTA and FQGNSA. This CDR3 region has 14 residues. CDR3 protein: CASSLDAGTYEQYF. CDR3 bases: TGTGCCAGCAGCTTAGATGCAGGGACCTACGAGCAGTACTTC.

This clonotype was seen only a few times. The CDR3 DNA is TGTGCCAGCAGCTTAGCGAACAGGCGTACAGATACGCAGTATTTT. Translation gives CASSLANRRTDTQYF. This chain connects TRBV7-6 to TRBJ2-3, with D perhaps TRBD1 (5 bases). Trimming stripped 0 bases from V and 3 bases from J, with 10 bases between. The CDR3 runs 15 residues. CDR1 SGHVS and CDR2 FNYEAQ come from the germline V gene.

This clonotype was seen more than once but under ten times. This chain joins TRBV6-6 and TRBJ1-1; D is uncertain. This CDR3 is built from 13 residues. In germline, CDR1 is MNHNY, CDR2 SVGAGI (reference sequence). V lost 3 bases to trimming and J lost 6 bases, with 11 bases between them. CDR3 loop: CASSYLGEAEAFF. The CDR3 bases are TGTGCCAGCAGTTATCTCGGGGAGGCTGAAGCTTTCTTT.

This chain links TRBV12-3 or TRBV12-4 with TRBJ2-1; D call uncertain. The ends were cut back, 3 bases at V and 5 bases at J, with 2 bases in the middle. This CDR3 comprises 11 residues. The CDR3 DNA reads TGTGCCAGCAGTTTTCACAATGAGCAGTTCTTC. It specifies CASSFHNEQFF.

This clonotype was seen at least ten times. The V call is TRBV7-2, the J call TRBJ2-1; TRBD1 matches at 7 bases. V lost 3 bases and J lost 14; bases outside the gene matches: 7. The CDR3 covers 12 residues. From germline, CDR1 is SGHTA and CDR2 FQGNSA. The CDR3 here is CASSFRQGEKFF. The CDR3 DNA follows: TGTGCCAGCAGCTTCCGACAGGGAGAGAAGTTCTTC.

This clonotype has more than one count but fewer than ten. This chain uses TRBV6-6 with TRBJ2-7; 7 bases are a match to TRBD1. Unmatched junction bases numbered 9, after V lost 1 base and J lost 6 bases. CDR1 and CDR2 (germline): MNHNY, SVGAGI (reference sequence). The CDR3 extends over 15 amino acids. This chain's CDR3 is CASSYYDRVESEQYF. CDR3 nucleotide sequence: TGTGCCAGCAGTTACTACGACAGGGTCGAGTCCGAGCAGTACTTC.

The table lists this clonotype with a few counts. The gene calls are TRBV6-5 and TRBJ2-2, with D perhaps matching TRBD1 (6 bases). Looked up from germline, CDR1 is MNHEY and CDR2 is SVGAGI. The CDR3 has 15 amino acids. Trimming pared 0 bases from V and 6 bases from J, leaving 11 bases between. The CDR3 bases are TGTGCCAGCAGTTACTCGACCAGGGGAGCCGGGGAGCTGTTTTTT. This codes for CASSYSTRGAGELFF.

This rearrangement joins TRBV12-3 or TRBV12-4 to TRBJ1-5; 7 bases fit TRBD1. V lost 9 bases to trimming and J lost 2 bases; unmatched junction nucleotides: 7. This CDR3 is built from 14 residues. For the CDR3, the DNA is TGTGCCAGTCTAGGGGGCAGGGGCAATCAGCCCCAGCATTTT. Translating gives CASLGGRGNQPQHF.

This clonotype showed up many times. The chain links TRBV7-2 to TRBJ2-3; D uncertain. Germline V CDR1 and CDR2: SGHTA, FQGNSA. This CDR3 is built from 15 residues. V lost 4 bases, J lost 4 bases, and 15 bases lay in between. The chain's CDR3 is CASSSWTSGADTQYF. CDR3 sequence (DNA): TGTGCCAGCAGCTCCTGGACCTCGGGCGCAGATACGCAGTATTTT. The full variable domain, its missing parts supplied by reference TRBV7-2 and TRBJ2-3, is GAGVSQSPSNKVTEKGKDVELRCDPISGHTALYWYRQSLGQGLEFLIYFQGNSAPDKSGLPSDRFSAERTGGSVSTLTIQRTQQEDSAVYLCASSSWTSGADTQYFGPGTRLTVL.

The rearrangement joins TRBV27 to TRBJ1-2, with TRBD1 identical over 7 bases. Germline assignment: CDR1 MNHEY and CDR2 SMNVEV (reference sequence). This CDR3 has 15 residues. J gave up 4 bases and V 5 bases, and 10 bases lay outside the gene matches. CDR3 amino acids: CASSPKPQGTYGYTF. In DNA form, the CDR3 reads TGTGCCAGCAGTCCCAAACCACAGGGGACCTATGGCTACACCTTC.

This chain joins TRBV29-1 and TRBJ2-2; weak D call: TRBD1 (5 bases). V was clipped by 3 bases and J by 3 bases, with 11 bases between them. The V gene's germline CDR1 is SQVTM and CDR2 ANQGSEA. The CDR3 covers 14 residues. CDR3 sequence (DNA): TGCAGCGTTGATATCCAGGGTGACACCGGGGAGCTGTTTTTT. Translation: CSVDIQGDTGELFF.

The chain carries TRBV19 and TRBJ1-5; the D is unclear. V was shortened by 3 bases and J by 6 bases, with 9 bases between the two germline ends. The CDR3 is made up of 13 amino acids. Looked up from germline, CDR1 is LNHDA and CDR2 is SQIVND (reference sequence). The CDR3 loop reads CASSIARGQPQHF. CDR3 DNA sequence: TGTGCCAGTAGTATCGCCCGTGGTCAGCCCCAGCATTTT.

The rearrangement links TRBV4-3 to TRBJ2-7; weak D call: TRBD1 (6 bases). V lost 4 bases and J lost 2, with 12 bases in between. Germline V gene sequence: CDR1 LGHNA, CDR2 YSLEER. There are 14 residues in the CDR3. CDR3 sequence reads: CASSPIQGPYEQYF. The CDR3 DNA reads TGCGCCAGCAGCCCGATACAGGGCCCCTACGAGCAGTACTTC.

The chain has TRBV12-3 or TRBV12-4 and TRBJ1-1, with D possibly TRBD1 on 5 matching bases. This CDR3 spans 12 amino acids. V shed 5 bases and J shed 4 bases, with 8 bases lying between them. CDR3 amino acids: CASSPGRTEAFF. Here the CDR3 DNA reads TGTGCCAGCAGTCCAGGGCGCACTGAAGCTTTCTTT.

This clonotype was found a few times. The rearrangement joins TRBV11-1 to TRBJ2-7; TRBD2 agrees at 11 bases. CDR3 length equals 16 residues. V gave up 5 bases and J gave up 1 base; unmatched junction bases: 7. Germline CDR1 SGHAT, CDR2 FQDESV (reference sequence). Written as DNA, the CDR3 is TGTGCCAGCAGCCGAGAATCTAGCGGGGGGTCCTACGAGCAGTACTTC. Amino acids: CASSRESSGGSYEQYF.

The genes are TRBV11-2 and TRBJ2-1; D unresolved. Per the germline V gene, CDR1 is SGHAT and CDR2 is FQNNGV. The CDR3 contains 14 residues. V was clipped by 1 base and J by 6 bases, with 10 bases between them. The CDR3 loop reads CASSLGGRGNEQFF. The CDR3 nucleotides read TGTGCCAGCAGCTTAGGTGGGCGCGGCAATGAGCAGTTCTTC.

This clonotype was observed a handful of times. The CDR3 region has the DNA TGTGCCAGCTCACAAAGTGCGCAACAGGAGATACTAGCGGGGACCTACAATGAGCAGTTCTTC. Translated: CASSQSAQQEILAGTYNEQFF. The V and J genes are TRBV18 and TRBJ2-1; 10 bases map to TRBD2. There are 21 residues in the CDR3. CDR1 and CDR2 (germline): KGHSH, LQKENI. Unmatched junction bases numbered 20, after V lost 4 bases and J lost 2 bases.